The rows below give T cell receptor beta chains drawn from one sample of a study of cytomegalovirus exposure and HLA in healthy donors. Sequencing was performed with immunoSEQ multiplex PCR; in TCRdb, only in-frame clones are kept and a portion is missing. Among 95,000 to 120,000 clones, less than 80% were seen once, and the ten largest hold around 3.9%. The sequencing input was PBMCs. The receptor set was obtained from a woman aged 40 to 50 in good health and CMV-seropositive. The CDR3 runs from the conserved cysteine through the conserved F or W. D genes are given only for firm matches. Where a row states a size, it is once, few, many or the class of an expanded clone; other rows omit it.

j_gene: TRBJ2-5; d_gene: TRBD2; v_gene: TRBV5-6; abundance: .; CDR3nt: TGTGCCAGCAGCAAACTAGCGGGAGAGGGTGAGACCCAGTACTTC; CDR3aa: CASSKLAGEGETQYF
j_gene: TRBJ2-1; d_gene: TRBD2; v_gene: TRBV6-5; abundance: .; CDR3nt: TGTGCCAGCAGCCTCACGGGAGGGGCAACCTATCTTCAGTTCTTC; CDR3aa: CASSLTGGATYLQFF
j_gene: TRBJ2-7; d_gene: TRBD1; v_gene: TRBV28; abundance: once; CDR3nt: TGTGCCAGCAGTACTTACAGGGGGCTTGAGCAGTACTTC; CDR3aa: CASSTYRGLEQYF
j_gene: TRBJ2-6; d_gene: .; v_gene: TRBV30; abundance: .; CDR3nt: TGTGCCTGGAGCCTCCAGGGGGCCAACGTCCTGACTTTC; CDR3aa: CAWSLQGANVLTF
j_gene: TRBJ1-5; d_gene: .; v_gene: TRBV5-4; abundance: .; CDR3nt: TGTGCCAGCAGCTTGGGGGGAACAGGGCTCAGCAATCAGCCCCAGCATTTT; CDR3aa: CASSLGGTGLSNQPQHF
j_gene: TRBJ1-3; d_gene: TRBD1; v_gene: TRBV25-1; abundance: once; CDR3nt: TGTGCCAGCAGTGAGGGTCCCCGCAGGGGGCGCGGAAACACCATATATTTT; CDR3aa: CASSEGPRRGRGNTIYF
j_gene: TRBJ2-1; d_gene: .; v_gene: TRBV25-1; abundance: .; CDR3nt: TGTGCCAGCAGTGGTAGGGGTTGGGTGGATGAGCAGTTCTTC; CDR3aa: CASSGRGWVDEQFF
j_gene: TRBJ1-2; d_gene: TRBD1; v_gene: TRBV15; abundance: .; CDR3nt: TGTGCCACCAGAGGTGGGGTTACAGGGGCTGCCGGCTACACCTTC; CDR3aa: CATRGGVTGAAGYTF
j_gene: TRBJ1-2; d_gene: TRBD1; v_gene: TRBV19; abundance: .; CDR3nt: TGTGCCAGTAGGATAGCGACTCCCTCAGGGGGAGGCTACACCTTC; CDR3aa: CASRIATPSGGGYTF
j_gene: TRBJ2-7; d_gene: TRBD1; v_gene: TRBV19; abundance: .; CDR3nt: TGTGCCAGTAGTCCCCTGGACAGGGGGCATGGTAAGCAGTACTTC; CDR3aa: CASSPLDRGHGKQYF
j_gene: TRBJ2-7; d_gene: TRBD2; v_gene: TRBV10-3; abundance: .; CDR3nt: TGTGCCATCAGTGGGACTAGCGGGAGTCCCCCCTCCTACGAGCAGTACTTC; CDR3aa: CAISGTSGSPPSYEQYF
j_gene: TRBJ1-2; d_gene: .; v_gene: TRBV27; abundance: .; CDR3nt: TGTGCCGGAGCAGTGAATGGCTACACCTTC; CDR3aa: CAGAVNGYTF
j_gene: TRBJ1-1; d_gene: .; v_gene: TRBV19; abundance: once; CDR3nt: TGTGCCAGTAGACGACAAGGGAACACTGAAGCTTTCTTT; CDR3aa: CASRRQGNTEAFF
j_gene: TRBJ1-4; d_gene: TRBD1; v_gene: TRBV6-6; abundance: .; CDR3nt: TGTGCCAGCAAGCGGCCGGGGACAGGGAACGAAAAACTGTTTTTT; CDR3aa: CASKRPGTGNEKLFF
j_gene: TRBJ1-3; d_gene: .; v_gene: TRBV5-1; abundance: .; CDR3nt: TGCGCCAGCCGCACAACCTCAGGGAGGGCTGGAAACACCATATATTTT; CDR3aa: CASRTTSGRAGNTIYF
j_gene: TRBJ1-2; d_gene: .; v_gene: TRBV29-1; abundance: .; CDR3nt: TGCAGCGTAACATTGAACTATGGCTACACCTTC; CDR3aa: CSVTLNYGYTF
j_gene: TRBJ1-2; d_gene: .; v_gene: TRBV6-4; abundance: .; CDR3nt: TGTGCCAGCAGTGAATCTTGGCAGTCCTATGGCTACACCTTC; CDR3aa: CASSESWQSYGYTF
j_gene: TRBJ2-5; d_gene: .; v_gene: TRBV6-5; abundance: .; CDR3nt: TGTGCCAGCAGTTTATCTATATCTCAAGAGACCCAGTACTTC; CDR3aa: CASSLSISQETQYF
j_gene: TRBJ2-1; d_gene: TRBD2; v_gene: TRBV5-1; abundance: .; CDR3nt: TGCGCCAGCAGCTTGGTCGGGACTAGCGTCACCGAGCAGTTCTTC; CDR3aa: CASSLVGTSVTEQFF
j_gene: TRBJ2-7; d_gene: TRBD1; v_gene: TRBV6-1; abundance: .; CDR3nt: TGTGCCAGCACGCGACAGGGGGCCTCCTACGAGCAGTACTTC; CDR3aa: CASTRQGASYEQYF
j_gene: TRBJ2-5; d_gene: .; v_gene: TRBV29-1; abundance: .; CDR3nt: TGCAGCGTACACGGGGGGCTCGGGGAGACCCAGTACTTC; CDR3aa: CSVHGGLGETQYF
j_gene: TRBJ2-3; d_gene: TRBD1; v_gene: TRBV5-6; abundance: .; CDR3nt: TGTGCCAGCAGCCGTCGTACAGGGGGTGATACGCAGTATTTT; CDR3aa: CASSRRTGGDTQYF
j_gene: TRBJ2-7; d_gene: .; v_gene: TRBV9; abundance: .; CDR3nt: TGTGCCAGCAGCGTAGAGGCAGGCCACTACGAGCAGTACTTC; CDR3aa: CASSVEAGHYEQYF
j_gene: TRBJ1-1; d_gene: .; v_gene: TRBV2; abundance: .; CDR3nt: TGTGCCAGCAACCGGCGGCCGCGGGAGACTGAAGCTTTCTTT; CDR3aa: CASNRRPRETEAFF
j_gene: TRBJ2-7; d_gene: TRBD2; v_gene: TRBV10-3; abundance: .; CDR3nt: TGTGCCATCAGAGGGGGACTAGCGGGGATTTACGAGCAGTACTTC; CDR3aa: CAIRGGLAGIYEQYF
j_gene: TRBJ2-7; d_gene: .; v_gene: TRBV19; abundance: .; CDR3nt: TGTGCCAGTAGTATCGGGGTCAAGCTAGGGAGCTCCTACGAGCAGTACTTC; CDR3aa: CASSIGVKLGSSYEQYF
j_gene: TRBJ2-7; d_gene: .; v_gene: TRBV7-9; abundance: .; CDR3nt: TGTGCCAGCAGCTTAGGGAGGTCACCCTACGAGCAGTACTTC; CDR3aa: CASSLGRSPYEQYF
j_gene: TRBJ1-2; d_gene: .; v_gene: TRBV9; abundance: .; CDR3nt: TGTGCCAGCAGCGTAGATTCCGGGGGTATGAGCTATGGCTACACCTTC; CDR3aa: CASSVDSGGMSYGYTF
j_gene: TRBJ2-2; d_gene: TRBD2; v_gene: TRBV4-3; abundance: .; CDR3nt: TGCGCCAGCAGCCAGCCGGGACTAGATCGTTCCGGGGAGCTGTTTTTT; CDR3aa: CASSQPGLDRSGELFF
j_gene: TRBJ2-1; d_gene: .; v_gene: TRBV27; abundance: once; CDR3nt: TGTGCCAGCAGTTTTTCAGCCAGGGGTCTTGATGAGCAGTTCTTC; CDR3aa: CASSFSARGLDEQFF
j_gene: TRBJ1-2; d_gene: .; v_gene: TRBV7-9; abundance: .; CDR3nt: TGTGCCAGCAGCTTAGACAGGACGAACTATGGCTACACCTTC; CDR3aa: CASSLDRTNYGYTF
j_gene: TRBJ2-7; d_gene: TRBD2; v_gene: TRBV5-6; abundance: .; CDR3nt: TGTGCCAGCAGTCTCCGGGACTATCTGAACGAGCAGTACTTC; CDR3aa: CASSLRDYLNEQYF
j_gene: TRBJ1-2; d_gene: .; v_gene: TRBV27; abundance: .; CDR3nt: TGTGCCAGCAGTACACAGGGTCTGCCCCACTATGGCTACACCTTC; CDR3aa: CASSTQGLPHYGYTF
j_gene: TRBJ2-5; d_gene: TRBD1; v_gene: TRBV7-6; abundance: .; CDR3nt: TGTGCCAGCAGCCAAGGGCCCCCAGGGGGGACCCAGTACTTC; CDR3aa: CASSQGPPGGTQYF
j_gene: TRBJ1-2; d_gene: TRBD1; v_gene: TRBV5-4; abundance: .; CDR3nt: TGTGCCAGCAGCTTAAAGGGGGCGCAGAGTGTACTTGGCTACACCTTC; CDR3aa: CASSLKGAQSVLGYTF
j_gene: TRBJ1-5; d_gene: .; v_gene: TRBV7-8; abundance: once; CDR3nt: TGTGCCAGCAGCTTAGCAGTAGCGCTAAACGGGAATCAGCCCCAGCATTTT; CDR3aa: CASSLAVALNGNQPQHF
j_gene: TRBJ1-2; d_gene: .; v_gene: TRBV6-5; abundance: .; CDR3nt: TGTGCCAGCAGTTACGAAAGGAACTATGGCTACATCTTC; CDR3aa: CASSYERNYGYIF
j_gene: TRBJ2-5; d_gene: .; v_gene: TRBV18; abundance: .; CDR3nt: TGTGCCAGCTCACCAGGCACGGGAGAGACCCAGTACTTC; CDR3aa: CASSPGTGETQYF
j_gene: TRBJ2-7; d_gene: TRBD1; v_gene: TRBV6-5; abundance: few; CDR3nt: TGTGCCAGCAGTTACGTCAAGGGGGCCCACGAGCAGTACTTC; CDR3aa: CASSYVKGAHEQYF
j_gene: TRBJ2-7; d_gene: TRBD2; v_gene: TRBV27; abundance: .; CDR3nt: TGTGCCAGCAGGGATAGTGGGGGGGACTACGAGCAGTACTTC; CDR3aa: CASRDSGGDYEQYF
j_gene: TRBJ2-7; d_gene: .; v_gene: TRBV5-4; abundance: .; CDR3nt: TGTGCCAGCAGAGGGGATTCCTACGAGCAGTACTTC; CDR3aa: CASRGDSYEQYF
j_gene: TRBJ1-1; d_gene: .; v_gene: TRBV29-1; abundance: .; CDR3nt: TGCAGCGTTTTGGGGGTTCTCCGGGGGTCGAACACTGAAGCTTTCTTT; CDR3aa: CSVLGVLRGSNTEAFF
j_gene: TRBJ2-3; d_gene: .; v_gene: TRBV28; abundance: .; CDR3nt: TGTGCCAGCAGTTTCTCCGAGGGCACAGATACGCAGTATTTT; CDR3aa: CASSFSEGTDTQYF
j_gene: TRBJ2-7; d_gene: .; v_gene: TRBV6-6; abundance: .; CDR3nt: TGTGCCAGCAGGCGTAGCGACCACGAGCAGTACTTC; CDR3aa: CASRRSDHEQYF
j_gene: TRBJ2-7; d_gene: .; v_gene: TRBV6-1; abundance: .; CDR3nt: TGTGCCAGCAGTTCGATCAGATACGAGCAGTACTTC; CDR3aa: CASSSIRYEQYF
j_gene: TRBJ2-1; d_gene: .; v_gene: TRBV7-8; abundance: .; CDR3nt: TGTGCCAGCATAAACGGCGGGTCCTACAATGAGCAGTTCTTC; CDR3aa: CASINGGSYNEQFF
j_gene: TRBJ1-1; d_gene: .; v_gene: TRBV5-1; abundance: .; CDR3nt: TGCGCCAGCAGCCCGACGACACAAGCGAACACTGAAGCTTTCTTT; CDR3aa: CASSPTTQANTEAFF